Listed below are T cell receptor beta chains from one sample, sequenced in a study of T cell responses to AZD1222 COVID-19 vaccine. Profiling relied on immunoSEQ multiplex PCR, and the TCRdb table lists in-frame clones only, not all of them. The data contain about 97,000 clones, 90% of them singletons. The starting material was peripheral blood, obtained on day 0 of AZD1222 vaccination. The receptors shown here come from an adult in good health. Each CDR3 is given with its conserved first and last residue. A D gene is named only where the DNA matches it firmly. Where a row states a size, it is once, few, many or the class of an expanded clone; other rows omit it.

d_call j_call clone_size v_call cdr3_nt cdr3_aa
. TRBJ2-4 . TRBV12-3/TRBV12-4 TGTGCCAGCAGTTTGGGACCACGGGCCAAAAGGTACTTC CASSLGPRAKRYF
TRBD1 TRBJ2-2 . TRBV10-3 TGTGCCATCAGTGAAGGACAGGGTACGAACACCGGGGAGCTGTTTTTT CAISEGQGTNTGELFF
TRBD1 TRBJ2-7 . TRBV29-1 TGCAGCGTTACCGGGACAGCGACCTACGAGCAGTACTTC CSVTGTATYEQYF
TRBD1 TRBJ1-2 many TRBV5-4 TGTGCCAGCAGCTCGGAGGACAGGGCTGACTATGGCTACACCTTC CASSSEDRADYGYTF
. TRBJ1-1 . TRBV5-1 TGCGCCAGCAGCCTGTTTCAGGGATTGAACACTGAAGCTTTCTTT CASSLFQGLNTEAFF
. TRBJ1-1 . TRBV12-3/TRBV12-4 TGTGCCAGCAGTAATCCCAGGAACACTGAAGCTTTCTTT CASSNPRNTEAFF
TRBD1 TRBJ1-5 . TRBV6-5 TGTGCCAGCACCCCGACAGGGGCACAGCCCCAGCATTTT CASTPTGAQPQHF
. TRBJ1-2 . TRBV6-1 TGTGCCAGCAGTGAATTAGCCCGCCCGGAAGGCTACACCTTC CASSELARPEGYTF
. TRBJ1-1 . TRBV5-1 TGCGCCAGCAGCTTGGCAAGGGAGAGCACTGAAGCTTTCTTT CASSLARESTEAFF
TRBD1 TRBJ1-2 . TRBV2 TGTGCCAGCAGTGGGGACAGGGGGCGGCCCTCTTACGGCTACACCTTC CASSGDRGRPSYGYTF
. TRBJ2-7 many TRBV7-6 TGTGCCAGCAGCCGCGGGCCCTCCGAGCAGTACTTC CASSRGPSEQYF
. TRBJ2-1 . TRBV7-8 TGTGCCAGCATCAGCACCTCCGGTTCCTACAATGAGCAGTTCTTC CASISTSGSYNEQFF
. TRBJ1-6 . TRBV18 TGTGCCAGCTCACTCGGGCAGGGTCGGGGTTCACCCCTCCACTTT CASSLGQGRGSPLHF
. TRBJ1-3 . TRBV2 TGTGCCAGCATGCAAAGGGCCCTAGCCTCTGGAAACACCATATATTTT CASMQRALASGNTIYF
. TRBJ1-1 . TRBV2 TGTGCCAGCAGGGAGGGGGGGCTCACTGAAGCTTTCTTT CASREGGLTEAFF
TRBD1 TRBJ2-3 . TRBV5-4 TGTGCCAGCCGCCCGAGGACAGGGACAGATACGCAGTATTTT CASRPRTGTDTQYF
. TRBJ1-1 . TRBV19 TGTGCCAGTCGCAGGGTTTCGGACACTGAAGCTTTCTTT CASRRVSDTEAFF
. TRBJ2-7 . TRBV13 TGTGCCAGCAGCGCCGGGACTTTCAGTAACGAGCAGTACTTC CASSAGTFSNEQYF
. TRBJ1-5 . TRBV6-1 TGTGCCAGCAGTGAAAATCGGGGCCAGACCCAGCATTTT CASSENRGQTQHF
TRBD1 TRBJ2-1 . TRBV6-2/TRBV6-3 TGTGCCAGCAGTCCCCGCCAGGGGGCGAGCAATGAGCAGTTCTTC CASSPRQGASNEQFF
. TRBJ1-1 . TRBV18 TGTGCCAGCTCTCTACAGGGTAACACTGAAGCTTTCTTT CASSLQGNTEAFF
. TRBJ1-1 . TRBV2 TGTGCCAGCAGTGAGGGCCGAGGGACTGAAGCTTTCTTT CASSEGRGTEAFF
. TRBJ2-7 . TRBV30 TGTGCCTGGAGTTACCTGCAGGGGAACGAGCAGTACTTC CAWSYLQGNEQYF
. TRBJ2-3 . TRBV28 TGTGCCAGCAGTTCCCTCGGGACTCCCAGCACAGATACGCAGTATTTT CASSSLGTPSTDTQYF
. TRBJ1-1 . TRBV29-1 TGCAGCGTTTCTGGAGGGTGGGCTATGAACACTGAAGCTTTCTTT CSVSGGWAMNTEAFF
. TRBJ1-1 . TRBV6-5 TGTGCCAGCAGTTACTCGGTGGACACTGAAGCTTTCTTT CASSYSVDTEAFF
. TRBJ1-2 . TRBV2 TGTGCCAGCAGTGAAGGGGCCGGGTATGGCTACACCTTC CASSEGAGYGYTF